This T cell receptor (beta chain) originates from a study of CD8 T cells in ankylosing spondylitis. This clonotype was seen a handful of times. Each CDR3 protein gets one entry after TCRdb re-called the 5' RACE reads with MiXCR. Of approximately 35,000 distinct CDR3 sequences in the sample, 9.5% to 12% are singletons; the top ten hold roughly a fifth. With V trimmed by 4 bases and J by 7 bases, 5 bases remained unmatched. From germline, CDR1 is LGHDT and CDR2 YNNKEL (reference sequence). CDR3 length: 15 amino acids. The chain carries TRBV3-1 and TRBJ2-1; 12 positions match TRBD2. The sequencing sample was made of synovial fluid, either unsorted or a sorted T cell fraction (not recorded which). This clonotype was obtained from a male donor with ankylosing spondylitis. CDR3 sequence (DNA): TGTGCCAGCAGCCGACTAGCGGGAGTAGGTAATGAGCAGTTCTTC. Translated, it gives CASSRLAGVGNEQFF.